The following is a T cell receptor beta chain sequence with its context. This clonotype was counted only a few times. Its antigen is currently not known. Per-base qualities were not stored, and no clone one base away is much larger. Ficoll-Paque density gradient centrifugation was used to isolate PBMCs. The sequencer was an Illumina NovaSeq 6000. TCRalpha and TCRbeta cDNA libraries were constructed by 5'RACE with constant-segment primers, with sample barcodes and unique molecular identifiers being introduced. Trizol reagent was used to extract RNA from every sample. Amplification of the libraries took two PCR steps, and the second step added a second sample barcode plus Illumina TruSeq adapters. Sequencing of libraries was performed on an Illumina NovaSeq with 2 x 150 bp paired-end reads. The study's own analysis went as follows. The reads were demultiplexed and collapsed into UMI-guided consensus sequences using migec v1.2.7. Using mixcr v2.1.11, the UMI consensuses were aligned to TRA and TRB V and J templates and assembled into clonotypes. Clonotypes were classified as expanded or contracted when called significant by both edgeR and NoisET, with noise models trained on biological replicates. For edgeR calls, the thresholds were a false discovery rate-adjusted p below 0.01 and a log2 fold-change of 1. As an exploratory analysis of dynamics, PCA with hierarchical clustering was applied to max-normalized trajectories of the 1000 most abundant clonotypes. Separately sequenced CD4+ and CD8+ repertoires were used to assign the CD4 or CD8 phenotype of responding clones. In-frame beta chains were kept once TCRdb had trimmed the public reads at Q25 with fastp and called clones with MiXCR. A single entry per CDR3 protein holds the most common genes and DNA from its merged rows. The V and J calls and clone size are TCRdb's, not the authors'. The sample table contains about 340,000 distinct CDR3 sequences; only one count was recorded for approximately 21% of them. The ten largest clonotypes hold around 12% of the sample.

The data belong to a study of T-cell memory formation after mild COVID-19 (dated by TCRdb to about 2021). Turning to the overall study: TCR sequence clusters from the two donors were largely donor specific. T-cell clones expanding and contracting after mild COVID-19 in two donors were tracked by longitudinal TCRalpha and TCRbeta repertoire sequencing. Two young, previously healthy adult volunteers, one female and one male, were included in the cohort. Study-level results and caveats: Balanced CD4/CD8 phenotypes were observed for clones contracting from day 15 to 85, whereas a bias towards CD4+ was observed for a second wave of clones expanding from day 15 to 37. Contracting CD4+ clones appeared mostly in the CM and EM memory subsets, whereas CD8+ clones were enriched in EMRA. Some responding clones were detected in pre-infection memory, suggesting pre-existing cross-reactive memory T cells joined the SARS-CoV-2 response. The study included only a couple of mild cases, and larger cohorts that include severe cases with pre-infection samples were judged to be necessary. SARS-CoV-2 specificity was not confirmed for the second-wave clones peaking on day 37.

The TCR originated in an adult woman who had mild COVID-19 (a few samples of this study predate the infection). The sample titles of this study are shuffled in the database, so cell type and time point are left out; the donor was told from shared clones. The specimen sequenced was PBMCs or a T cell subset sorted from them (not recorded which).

The DNA reads as follows: TGTGCCAGCAGCTTTGGACTAGCGGACACCTACAATGAGCAGTTCTTC. Translation gives CASSFGLADTYNEQFF. This chain is built from TRBV4-2 and TRBJ2-1; TRBD2 aligns with 10 central bases. Trimming takes 5 bases off V and 2 bases off J; junction bases not matched to a gene: 6. The CDR3, cysteine through phenylalanine, is 16 amino acids long. CDR3 DNA is the only sequence kept; it has 48 bases, read in frame from the first base. The germline V gene gives CDR1 as LGHNA and CDR2 as YNFKEQ.